This T cell receptor (beta chain) was sequenced in a study of blood T cell repertoires in COVID-19. Study summary: Both acute and convalescent COVID-19 samples were obtained from the United States, Italy and Spain. In each case, the material was cDNA or gDNA derived from T cells, B-cell-depleted T cells, or PBMCs.

CDR1 MDHEN and CDR2 SYDVKM come from the germline V gene. The CDR3 sequence is 14 residues long. Germline trimming cut 10 bases from V and 7 bases from J; bases unmatched to any gene: 12. Original data processing: Amplified reference gene primers provided the basis for estimating nucleated cell counts. Clones were sequenced by immunoSEQ multiplex PCR, and TCRdb holds only the in-frame ones, with some missing. That table gives V, J and clone size, and the DNA gave D and trimming. The sample lists roughly 97,000 clones, more than 70% seen once, with about 20% in the top ten. This chain links TRBV28 with TRBJ1-1, with 10 bases aligning to TRBD1. The origin of this receptor is a human donor in a cohort sampled during active COVID-19. The sequencing input was peripheral blood. CDR3 coding DNA: TGTGCCACCAAGACAGGGGGCAGGGAGGTTGAAGCTTTCTTT. Protein: CATKTGGREVEAFF.